The rows below give T cell receptor beta chains drawn from one sample of a study of blood T cell repertoires in COVID-19. Sequenced by immunoSEQ multiplex PCR; TCRdb stores in-frame clones only, minus some. The data hold about 97,000 clones, with over 85% observed a single time. The sequenced sample consisted of peripheral blood. The receptors shown here come from a woman aged 45-59 years with COVID-19, enrolled during active disease. CDR3s include the opening cysteine and the closing phenylalanine or tryptophan. D genes are given only for firm matches. Part of the rows lack a size; the others show once, few, many or a class for expanded clones.

size | D | J | V | DNA | CDR3
. | . | TRBJ1-2 | TRBV6-2/TRBV6-3 | TGTGCCAGCAGTTACAGGGGGTCGAATGGCTACACCTTC | CASSYRGSNGYTF
. | TRBD2 | TRBJ2-3 | TRBV7-6 | TGTGCCAGCACCCTTAGCGGGGGGGCAGCAGATACGCAGTATTTT | CASTLSGGAADTQYF
few | TRBD1 | TRBJ2-7 | TRBV29-1 | TGCAGCGTTGAGAGTTGGGGACAGGGGGGATACTACGAGCAGTACTTC | CSVESWGQGGYYEQYF
. | TRBD2 | TRBJ2-3 | TRBV3-1/TRBV3-2 | TGTGCCAGCAGCCAAGGAGCGGGGGCGTCAGATACGCAGTATTTT | CASSQGAGASDTQYF
. | . | TRBJ1-2 | TRBV2 | TGTGCCAGCACCCGAACGAGGGAGGCTGGCTACACCTTC | CASTRTREAGYTF
. | . | TRBJ2-7 | TRBV9 | TGTGCCAGCAGCGTAGGTCAGGGCAGGGGCCCTTACGAGCAGTACTTC | CASSVGQGRGPYEQYF
once | TRBD1 | TRBJ1-5 | TRBV7-6 | TGTGCCAGCAGCGAAGGACAGGGGAATCAGCCCCAGCATTTT | CASSEGQGNQPQHF
. | . | TRBJ1-2 | TRBV11-2 | TGTGCCAGCAGCTTAGGCCCAGGGGTCGAGGGCTACACCTTC | CASSLGPGVEGYTF
once | TRBD1 | TRBJ1-2 | TRBV4-1 | TGCGCCAGCAGCCCCAACGACAGGGGGAACTATGGCTACACCTTC | CASSPNDRGNYGYTF
. | TRBD1 | TRBJ1-6 | TRBV4-3 | TGCGCCAGCAGCCAACTGACAGGGGTTGGATCACCCCTCCACTTT | CASSQLTGVGSPLHF
. | TRBD1 | TRBJ1-6 | TRBV3-1/TRBV3-2 | TGTGCCAGCAGCCAATCCCGGACAGGGAGGTATTCACCCCTCCACTTT | CASSQSRTGRYSPLHF
. | . | TRBJ1-1 | TRBV5-4 | TGTGCCAGCAGCTTAGAGGGGGGGACTGAAGCTTTCTTT | CASSLEGGTEAFF
. | . | TRBJ1-4 | TRBV28 | TGTGCCAGCAGTTTAGGTGGATCGGGTGAAAAACTGTTTTTT | CASSLGGSGEKLFF
once | . | TRBJ1-6 | TRBV3-1/TRBV3-2 | TGTGCCAGCAGCCAAGATCAGGGGAGATCCTATAATTCACCCCTCCACTTT | CASSQDQGRSYNSPLHF
. | TRBD1 | TRBJ1-1 | TRBV6-5 | TGTGCCAGCAATTTGGCCGGGACAGGGGAAGCTTTCTTT | CASNLAGTGEAFF
once | . | TRBJ1-2 | TRBV19 | TGTGCCAGTAGTATCCAAGAGGATGGCTACACCTTC | CASSIQEDGYTF
. | . | TRBJ1-5 | TRBV19 | TGTGCCAGTAGTTTGGGAGCGAGCAATCAGCCCCAGCATTTT | CASSLGASNQPQHF
. | TRBD1 | TRBJ2-1 | TRBV19 | TGTGCCAGTAGGGACAGGGTTCTTACCAATGAGCAGTTCTTC | CASRDRVLTNEQFF
. | . | TRBJ1-3 | TRBV9 | TGTGCCAGCAGCGTAGGGCCTGGGGCCCTAGATGCTGGAAACACCATATATTTT | CASSVGPGALDAGNTIYF
. | . | TRBJ1-4 | TRBV5-5 | TGTGCCAGCAGCCCTTCAACTAATGAAAAACTGTTTTTT | CASSPSTNEKLFF